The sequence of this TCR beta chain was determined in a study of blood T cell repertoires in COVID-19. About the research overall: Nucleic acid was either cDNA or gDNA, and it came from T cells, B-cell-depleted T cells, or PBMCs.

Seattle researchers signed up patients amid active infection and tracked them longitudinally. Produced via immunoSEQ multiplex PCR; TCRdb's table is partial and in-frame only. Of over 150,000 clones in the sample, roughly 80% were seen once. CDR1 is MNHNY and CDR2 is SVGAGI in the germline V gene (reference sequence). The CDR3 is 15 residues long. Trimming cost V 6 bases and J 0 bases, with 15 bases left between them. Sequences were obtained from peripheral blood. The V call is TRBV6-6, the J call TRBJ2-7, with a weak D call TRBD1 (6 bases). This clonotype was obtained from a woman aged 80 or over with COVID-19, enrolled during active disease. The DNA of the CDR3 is TGTGCCAGCAGGCCTACAGGGCGCCTCTCCTACGAGCAGTACTTC. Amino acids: CASRPTGRLSYEQYF.